A single sample is the source of the 20 T cell receptor beta chains below, sequenced in a study of T-cell memory formation after mild COVID-19. TCRdb used MiXCR to reprocess the 5' RACE reads, holding one entry per CDR3 protein. The sample records around 260,000 distinct CDR3 sequences, 15% to 20% being singletons. Specimen: PBMCs or a T cell subset sorted from them (not recorded which). Receptor source: a man younger than 30 who had mild COVID-19 (a few samples of this study predate the infection). Cell type and time point are not known.

At least ten counts were recorded for this clonotype. V is TRBV2 and J is TRBJ2-7; D ambiguous. V lost 6 bases to trimming and J lost 6 bases, with 12 bases between them. The CDR3 covers 12 residues. CDR1 SNHLY and CDR2 FYNNEI come from the germline V gene. The CDR3 here is CASRDPRFEQYF. In DNA form, the CDR3 reads TGTGCCAGCAGGGACCCCCGGTTCGAGCAGTACTTC.

The V and J genes are TRBV7-2 and TRBJ2-4; TRBD1 agrees at 9 bases. The germline gives CDR1 SGHTA, CDR2 FQGNSA. CDR3 size: 15 residues. Germline trimming cut 4 bases from V and 9 bases from J; bases unmatched to any gene: 10. The CDR3: CASSWGGQGGSIQYF. DNA for the CDR3: TGTGCCAGCAGCTGGGGGGGACAGGGAGGATCCATTCAGTACTTC.

This clonotype has a handful of counts. The chain carries TRBV29-1 and TRBJ2-1, with a weak D call TRBD1 (6 bases). Germline loops: CDR1 SQVTM, CDR2 ANQGSEA. Trimming took off 4 bases at V and 10 bases at J, with 11 bases between the two ends. CDR3 size: 11 residues. CDR3: CSVGPGTEQFF. CDR3 DNA sequence: TGCAGCGTTGGCCCCGGGACAGAGCAGTTCTTC.

CDR3: CASSPALAGGQETQYF. In DNA, the CDR3 is TGTGCCAGCTCCCCAGCCCTAGCGGGGGGTCAAGAGACCCAGTACTTC. The V and J genes are TRBV18 and TRBJ2-5, with TRBD2 identical over 11 bases. CDR3 length: 16 amino acids. With V trimmed by 6 bases and J by 2 bases, 8 bases remained unmatched. Per germline, CDR1 KGHSH and CDR2 LQKENI.

V usage is TRBV19 and J usage is TRBJ1-5; no definite D call. This CDR3 comprises 12 residues. The V end lost 8 bases, the J end lost 3 bases, and 8 bases lay between the germline ends. Germline V lookup: CDR1 LNHDA, CDR2 SQIVND (reference sequence). CDR3 in DNA: TGTGCCAGTGGTCTTCACAATCAGCCCCAGCATTTT. It encodes CASGLHNQPQHF.

This clonotype is categorized as medium-sized. The genes are TRBV12-3 or TRBV12-4 and TRBJ2-2, with D possibly matching TRBD1 (5 bases). This CDR3 spans 12 amino acids. Deletions cut 6 bases from V and 5 bases from J, with 7 bases between. The CDR3 loop is CASSQGTGELFF. In DNA, the CDR3 is TGTGCCAGCAGCCAGGGAACCGGGGAGCTGTTTTTT.

This clonotype was detected only a few times. The chain carries TRBV10-3 and TRBJ1-4; D possibly corresponds to TRBD1 (5 bases). The CDR3 totals 16 residues. The ends were cut back, 6 bases at V and 0 bases at J, with 14 bases in the middle. CDR1 and CDR2 from the germline V gene are ENHRY and SYGVKD. The CDR3 bases are TGTGCCATCAGCAAAGGGACGGGTGCAACTAATGAAAAACTGTTTTTT. As protein: CAISKGTGATNEKLFF.

The rearrangement uses TRBV9 and TRBJ1-5, with D possibly being TRBD1 (5 bases). Trimming stripped 4 bases from V and 0 bases from J, with 17 bases between. The CDR3 is 17 amino acids. Looked up from germline, CDR1 is SGDLS and CDR2 is YYNGEE. The CDR3 region is CASSPEGSAVSNQPQHF. The CDR3 DNA is TGTGCCAGCAGCCCAGAGGGGTCAGCGGTTAGCAATCAGCCCCAGCATTTT.

This chain joins TRBV11-2 and TRBJ2-2; 9 bases align to TRBD2. The CDR3 runs 19 residues. From germline, CDR1 is SGHAT and CDR2 FQNNGV. With 1 base clipped from V and 3 bases from J, the junction kept 12 bases outside the gene matches. DNA of the CDR3: TGTGCCAGCAGCTTAGGGCTGCGGGGGGGCGGCCCCCACACCGGGGAGCTGTTTTTT. It encodes CASSLGLRGGGPHTGELFF. The full variable domain, in which reference TRBV11-2 and TRBJ2-2 provide the parts outside the CDR3, is EAGVAQSPRYKIIEKRQSVAFWCNPISGHATLYWYQQILGQGPKLLIQFQNNGVVDDSQLPKDRFSAERLKGVDSTLKIQPAKLEDSAVYLCASSLGLRGGGPHTGELFFGEGSRLTVL.

This clonotype was picked up many times. The chain carries TRBV3-1 and TRBJ2-7, with a possible D match to TRBD1 (6 bases). This CDR3 has 14 amino acids. V was clipped by 1 base and J by 2 bases, with 9 bases between them. In germline, CDR1 is LGHDT, CDR2 YNNKEL (reference sequence). CDR3 sequence: CASSQGSGAYEQYV. The CDR3 DNA follows: TGTGCCAGCAGCCAAGGGTCAGGGGCCTACGAGCAGTACGTC.

V and J are TRBV7-2 and TRBJ1-5; no definite D call. V lost 2 bases and J 5 bases, leaving 7 bases between the germline ends. This CDR3 has 13 amino acids. Germline values: CDR1 SGHTA, CDR2 FQGNSA. The CDR3 loop reads CASSLMEDQPQHF. The CDR3 DNA reads as TGTGCCAGCAGCTTAATGGAGGATCAGCCCCAGCATTTT.

The chain links TRBV30 to TRBJ2-3; 11 bases line up with TRBD2. The CDR3 runs 13 residues. Per the germline V gene, CDR1 is GTSNPN and CDR2 is SVGIG (reference sequence). The V and J ends lost 7 bases and 6 bases, in that order; junction bases with no gene match: 6. The CDR3 is CAFSLAGADTQYF. The CDR3 nucleotides are TGTGCCTTTTCACTAGCGGGGGCGGATACGCAGTATTTT.

This chain joins TRBV6-1 and TRBJ2-7, with 8 positions matching TRBD1. J gave up 7 bases and V 0 bases, and 5 bases lay outside the gene matches. Germline CDR1 reads MNHNS; CDR2 reads SASEGT. The CDR3 contains 14 residues. This chain's CDR3 is CASSEALDRVEQYV. CDR3 sequence (DNA): TGTGCCAGCAGTGAAGCGCTGGACAGGGTGGAGCAGTACGTC.

The chain is built from TRBV29-1 and TRBJ1-1; TRBD1 might be the D (6 bases). The length of the CDR3 is 13 residues. Trimming stripped 5 bases from V and 2 bases from J, with 12 bases between. Germline CDR1 SQVTM, CDR2 ANQGSEA. The CDR3 protein is CSVRGHLNTEAFF. Here the CDR3 DNA reads TGCAGCGTTCGGGGACACCTTAACACTGAAGCTTTCTTT.

This clonotype was picked up a small number of times. The rearrangement joins TRBV18 to TRBJ2-7; no firm D call. With 3 bases removed from V and 1 base from J, the gap between germline ends came to 10 bases. In germline, CDR1 is KGHSH, CDR2 LQKENI. This CDR3 has 14 amino acids. CDR3 coding DNA: TGTGCCAGCTCACCGCCCGACAAGTCCTACGAGCAGTACTTC. This codes for CASSPPDKSYEQYF.

CDR3 residues: CASAKMGQGAIEQYF. In DNA, the CDR3 is TGCGCCAGCGCAAAGATGGGACAGGGGGCTATCGAGCAGTACTTC. This chain links TRBV5-1 with TRBJ2-7; 12 bases fit TRBD1. Germline CDR1 and CDR2: SGHRS and YFSETQ. CDR3 length: 15 amino acids. Trimming took 7 bases from V and 6 from J; bases not matched to a gene: 11.

Ten or more counts support this clonotype. The chain combines TRBV7-9 with TRBJ2-3, with TRBD2 matching over 10 bases. Looked up from germline, CDR1 is SEHNR and CDR2 is FQNEAQ (reference sequence). V was pared by 5 bases and J by 6 bases, with 5 bases of the junction left unmatched. This CDR3 is built from 14 residues. In nucleotides, the CDR3 is TGTGCCAGCAGCGCTCGGACTAGCGGCGATACGCAGTATTTT. It specifies CASSARTSGDTQYF.

This clonotype was counted many times. The chain is built from TRBV7-2 and TRBJ1-6; the match to TRBD1 covers 7 bases. Germline CDR1 is SGHTA and CDR2 is FQGNSA. The V and J ends lost 5 bases and 6 bases, in that order; junction bases with no gene match: 7. The CDR3 has 15 residues. The CDR3 is CASSLRQGGNSPLHF. In DNA form, the CDR3 reads TGTGCCAGCAGCCTGCGACAGGGTGGTAATTCACCCCTCCACTTT.

At least ten counts were recorded for this clonotype. V usage is TRBV7-2 and J usage is TRBJ1-3; D remains unclear. V lost 5 bases to trimming and J lost 4 bases, with 15 bases between them. The germline CDR1 and CDR2 sequences are SGHTA and FQGNSA. The length of the CDR3 is 15 residues. Here the CDR3 DNA reads TGTGCCAGCAGCCCCATAGCGCAATCAGGAAACACCATATATTTT. Encoded protein: CASSPIAQSGNTIYF.

This clonotype has a handful of counts. The V gene is TRBV20-1, the J gene TRBJ2-7; 10 bases match TRBD2. V gave up 5 bases and J gave up 6 bases; unmatched junction bases: 7. Germline V CDR1 and CDR2: DFQATT, SNEGSKA (reference sequence). The CDR3 is 13 residues long. CDR3 nucleotides: TGCAGTGCTCTGGGACTAGCGTTCGGCGAGCAGTACGTC. It codes for CSALGLAFGEQYV.